These 20 T cell receptor beta chains originate from one sample sequenced in a study of blood T cell repertoires in COVID-19. Libraries were prepared by immunoSEQ multiplex PCR; TCRdb keeps only in-frame clonotypes and omits some of them. Of 70,000 to 100,000 clones listed, roughly 80% are singletons. Sequencing was carried out using peripheral blood. These receptors were obtained from a woman of 80 years or more with acute or convalescent COVID-19.

The rearrangement uses TRBV3-1 (or the pseudogene TRBV3-2) and TRBJ2-7; D is possibly TRBD2 (6 bases). The germline V gene encodes CDR1 LGHDT and CDR2 YNNKEL (reference sequence). This CDR3 has 13 amino acids. Between the trimmed V and J ends, which lost 9 bases and 3 bases, there was a span of 15 bases. CDR3 region: CASSDHGGYEQYF. The CDR3 coding sequence is TGTGCCAGTTCGGACCACGGGGGCTACGAGCAGTACTTC.

The genes are TRBV25-1 and TRBJ1-3; tentatively, D is TRBD1 (5 bases). Germline V gene lookup returns CDR1 MGHDK and CDR2 SYGVNS. V was clipped by 6 bases and J by 9 bases, with 15 bases between them. The CDR3 totals 13 residues. CDR3 bases: TGTGCCAGCAGGGGCGGGGGGGTTGGCACCATATATTTT. Translation: CASRGGGVGTIYF.

The J gene is TRBJ1-2, the V gene TRBV2; D is possibly TRBD1 (6 bases). The germline V and J ends were trimmed by 5 bases and 2 bases, with 12 bases remaining between them. CDR3 size: 14 residues. CDR1 is SNHLY, CDR2 FYNNEI, per germline. CDR3 in amino acids: CASSPQGSNYGYTF. The DNA for the CDR3 is TGTGCCAGCAGTCCACAGGGATCAAACTATGGCTACACCTTC.

J is TRBJ2-1 and V is TRBV7-9; weak D call: TRBD1 (6 bases). V shed 1 base and J shed 5 bases, with 15 bases lying between them. Per the germline V gene, CDR1 is SEHNR and CDR2 is FQNEAQ (reference sequence). The CDR3 has 16 amino acids. The CDR3 loop reads CASSLGVPGHNNEQFF. CDR3 sequence (DNA): TGTGCCAGCAGCTTAGGGGTTCCGGGACATAACAATGAGCAGTTCTTC.

This clone showed up just once. The chain links TRBV28 to TRBJ2-7, with 8 bases lining up with TRBD1. Germline CDR1 MDHEN, CDR2 SYDVKM. With 6 bases clipped from V and 6 bases from J, the junction kept 10 bases outside the gene matches. The CDR3 has 14 residues. The CDR3 DNA is TGTGCCAGCAGGGAGGCCTGGACAGGGCGCGAGCAGTACTTC. This codes for CASREAWTGREQYF.

This clone has only one observation. This rearrangement joins TRBV6-5 to TRBJ1-5; TRBD1 agrees at 7 bases. Germline CDR1 reads MNHEY; CDR2 reads SVGAGI. This CDR3 is 13 amino acids long. J gave up 4 bases and V 5 bases, and 2 bases lay outside the gene matches. The CDR3 sequence is CASSRDRNQPQHF. In nucleotides, the CDR3 is TGTGCCAGCAGTCGGGACAGAAATCAGCCCCAGCATTTT.

The chain uses TRBV24-1 and TRBJ2-2; 7 nucleotides align to TRBD1. V lost 4 bases and J lost 2; bases outside the gene matches: 6. The V gene's germline CDR1 is KGHDR and CDR2 SFDVKD. The CDR3 covers 16 residues. The CDR3 coding sequence is TGTGCCACCAGTGACCCCGACAGGGTAAACACCGGGGAGCTGTTTTTT. Translation: CATSDPDRVNTGELFF.

This chain joins TRBV20-1 and TRBJ1-5; maybe TRBD1 (6 bases). The CDR3 sequence is 16 residues long. CDR1 is DFQATT and CDR2 is SNEGSKA in the germline V gene (reference sequence). The V end lost 3 bases, the J end lost 4 bases, and 19 bases lay between the germline ends. The CDR3: CSASRQGLTGNQPQHF. The CDR3 DNA sequence: TGCAGTGCTAGTAGGCAGGGGTTGACCGGGAATCAGCCCCAGCATTTT.

The V and J genes are TRBV30 and TRBJ2-1; perhaps TRBD1 as D (6 bases). Germline V gene sequence: CDR1 GTSNPN, CDR2 SVGIG (reference sequence). Trimming took off 0 bases at V and 7 bases at J, with 22 bases between the two ends. The CDR3 runs 17 residues. CDR3 in amino acids: CAWSVLGTPFQGNEQFF. CDR3 bases: TGTGCCTGGAGTGTACTAGGGACACCCTTCCAAGGTAATGAGCAGTTCTTC. Complete variable domain (other parts from reference TRBV30 and TRBJ2-1): SQTIHQWPATLVQPVGSPLSLECTVEGTSNPNLYWYRQAAGRGLQLLFYSVGIGQISSEVPQNLSASRPQDRQFILSSKKLLLSDSGFYLCAWSVLGTPFQGNEQFFGPGTRLTVL.

The gene calls are TRBV19 and TRBJ1-3; 7 bases line up with TRBD1. The germline V gene encodes CDR1 LNHDA and CDR2 SQIVND (reference sequence). Trimming at V came to 3 bases and at J to 4 bases, leaving 6 bases not matched to a gene. The CDR3 is made up of 15 amino acids. CDR3 sequence: CASSMKGGYGNTIYF. The CDR3 nucleotides are TGTGCCAGTAGTATGAAAGGGGGCTACGGAAACACCATATATTTT.

The CDR3 is CSVDGWDQGGTTEAFF. CDR3 nucleotide sequence: TGCAGCGTTGACGGTTGGGATCAGGGGGGCACCACTGAAGCTTTCTTT. The chain combines TRBV29-1 with TRBJ1-1; 7 nucleotides line up with TRBD1. The CDR3 totals 16 residues. The junction had 14 bases not matched to a gene; V was cut back by 3 bases and J by 4 bases. Germline V lookup: CDR1 SQVTM, CDR2 ANQGSEA.

A word on this clone: This sample also contains other DNA sequences that code for the same CDR3. V gene TRBV5-1 combines with J gene TRBJ2-5; possible D gene TRBD2, 5 bases. V was cut by 4 bases and J by 2 bases, with 15 bases left in between. Germline V gives CDR1 SGHRS, CDR2 YFSETQ. CDR3 length equals 15 residues. The CDR3 spells CASSGSWRRQETQYF. The DNA for the CDR3 is TGCGCCAGCAGCGGAAGTTGGAGGAGGCAAGAGACCCAGTACTTC.

J is TRBJ2-1 and V is TRBV7-3; 13 bases line up with TRBD2. Trimming removed 6 bases from V and 7 bases from J; junction bases left unmatched: 9. The CDR3 is made up of 16 amino acids. Germline values: CDR1 SGHTA, CDR2 FQGTGA. The DNA of the CDR3 is TGTGCCAGCAGGGAGGCGGGACTAGCGGGGACAAATGAGCAGTTCTTC. Translated, it gives CASREAGLAGTNEQFF.

This sequence joins TRBV6-6 and TRBJ2-5, with TRBD1 as a possible D gene (5 bases). The CDR3 has 13 residues. Trimming cost V 8 bases and J 2 bases, with 12 bases left between them. Germline CDR1 reads MNHNY; CDR2 reads SVGAGI (reference sequence). The CDR3 here is CASGLRGQETQYF. In DNA, the CDR3 is TGTGCCAGCGGGTTAAGGGGACAAGAGACCCAGTACTTC.

The chain joins TRBV30 to TRBJ1-4; no clear D gene. V lost 1 base, J lost 6 bases, and 6 bases lay in between. This CDR3 has 12 residues. CDR1 is GTSNPN, CDR2 SVGIG, per germline (reference sequence). The CDR3 nucleotides read TGTGCCTGGAGTGCCCGGGATGAAAAACTGTTTTTT. This sequence encodes CAWSARDEKLFF. The complete variable domain, with remaining parts taken from reference TRBV30 and TRBJ1-4, reads SQTIHQWPATLVQPVGSPLSLECTVEGTSNPNLYWYRQAAGRGLQLLFYSVGIGQISSEVPQNLSASRPQDRQFILSSKKLLLSDSGFYLCAWSARDEKLFFGSGTQLSVL.

The J gene is TRBJ2-5, the V gene TRBV28, with TRBD2 matching over 8 bases. V lost 8 bases and J lost 2; bases outside the gene matches: 13. The germline V gene encodes CDR1 MDHEN and CDR2 SYDVKM. The CDR3 runs 16 residues. The CDR3 DNA follows: TGTGCCAGCTTCCTTAGGGCGGGGGGCAATCAAGAGACCCAGTACTTC. It encodes CASFLRAGGNQETQYF.

The chain employs TRBV6-1 and TRBJ2-3; 7 positions match TRBD1. The CDR3 totals 15 residues. V lost 5 bases, J lost 2 bases, and 7 bases stayed unmatched. Germline V CDR1 and CDR2: MNHNS, SASEGT. CDR3 protein: CASSSQGTNTDTQYF. As DNA, the CDR3 is TGTGCCAGCAGTTCACAGGGGACCAACACAGATACGCAGTATTTT.

This clone was seen once. This chain connects TRBV15 to TRBJ1-2; 10 positions match TRBD1. Per germline, CDR1 LNHNV and CDR2 YYDKDF (reference sequence). Unmatched junction bases numbered 9, after V lost 4 bases and J lost 4 bases. CDR3 length equals 16 residues. The CDR3 nucleotides are TGTGCCACCAGCACCGCCCGGACAGGGGGGGCCTATGGCTACACCTTC. Translating gives CATSTARTGGAYGYTF.

The chain is built from TRBV6-5 and TRBJ2-1, with 7 nucleotides matching TRBD1. The CDR3 is 15 amino acids. CDR1 is MNHEY and CDR2 is SVGAGI in the germline V gene. With 8 bases clipped from V and 0 bases from J, the junction kept 7 bases outside the gene matches. The chain's CDR3 is CASRLQGSSYNEQFF. DNA for the CDR3: TGTGCCAGCCGACTACAGGGGAGCTCCTACAATGAGCAGTTCTTC.

J is TRBJ2-1 and V is TRBV2; 10 bases align to TRBD1. The CDR3 sequence is 14 residues long. V was clipped by 7 bases and J by 2 bases; unmatched bases: 2. Germline CDR1 is SNHLY and CDR2 is FYNNEI. The CDR3 DNA is TGTGCCAGCATCGGACAGGGGGCCTACAATGAGCAGTTCTTC. This translates into CASIGQGAYNEQFF.